These 10 T cell receptor beta chains came from one sample sequenced in a study of blood T cells in healthy people across ages. A J-beta primer mix and a sample-barcoded 5' primer were used in a second PCR of about 6 to 12 cycles. TCRdb re-derived calls from the 5' RACE reads in MiXCR, one entry per CDR3 protein. The sample lists about 1,400,000 distinct CDR3 sequences, roughly 40% occurring once. The sample consisted of blood. These receptors were collected from a woman between 18 and 30 years old in good health.

Of note for this clonotype: The junction shows a germline mismatch at one end, possibly a read error. The chain carries TRBV5-6 and TRBJ2-1, with TRBD1 identical over 8 bases. The CDR3 is made up of 16 amino acids. Germline V gives CDR1 SGHDT, CDR2 YYEEEE. The CDR3: CASSPQGATSYSEQFF. CDR3 DNA sequence: TGTGCCAGCAGCCCGCAGGGGGCAACCTCCTACAGTGAGCAGTTCTTC.

This clonotype showed up just a few times. This chain connects TRBV6-2 or TRBV6-3 to TRBJ2-5; D is unclear. CDR3 length equals 13 residues. The germline V and J ends were trimmed by 6 bases and 1 base, with 9 bases remaining between them. Germline V gene lookup returns CDR1 MNHEY and CDR2 SVGEGT. For the CDR3, the DNA is TGTGCCAGCAGCAGGTGGTCCCAAGAGACCCAGTACTTC. Its protein product is CASSRWSQETQYF.

V is TRBV5-1 and J is TRBJ1-1; unclear D gene. Germline CDR1 is SGHRS and CDR2 is YFSETQ. This CDR3 spans 12 amino acids. The V end lost 3 bases, the J end lost 5 bases, and 8 bases lay between the germline ends. DNA for the CDR3: TGCGCCAGCAGCTCGCTCACGACTGAAGCTTTCTTT. Its protein product is CASSSLTTEAFF.

The chain carries TRBV20-1 and TRBJ1-5; D is undetermined. The ends were cut back, 0 bases at V and 7 bases at J, with 10 bases in the middle. The germline V gene has CDR1 DFQATT and CDR2 SNEGSKA (reference sequence). CDR3 length equals 13 residues. DNA for the CDR3: TGCAGTGCTAGAGACACCCCGGGGCAGCCCCAGCATTTT. Amino acids: CSARDTPGQPQHF.

The CDR3 nucleotides are TGTGCCAGCAGCTCAGACAGCTGTGTGAACACCTTC. Its protein product is CASSSDSCVNTF. The chain carries TRBV11-1 and TRBJ1-2; weak D call: TRBD1 (5 bases). This CDR3 spans 12 amino acids. Trimming pared 4 bases from V and 12 bases from J, leaving 15 bases between. The germline V gene has CDR1 SGHAT and CDR2 FQDESV (reference sequence).

The chain combines TRBV2 with TRBJ1-2, with D uncertain. The CDR3 runs to 13 residues. The V end was cut by 7 bases, the J end by 3 bases, with 12 bases between. The germline CDR1 and CDR2 sequences are SNHLY and FYNNEI. The CDR3 spells CASTGAVDYGYTF. Written as DNA, the CDR3 is TGTGCCAGCACAGGCGCAGTCGACTATGGCTACACCTTC.

The genes are TRBV14 and TRBJ2-5, with D tentatively TRBD1 (6 bases). Trimming removed 0 bases from V and 9 bases from J, with 23 bases in between. Germline V gene sequence: CDR1 SGHDN, CDR2 FVKESK. The length of the CDR3 is 17 residues. DNA of the CDR3: TGTGCCAGCAGCCAAGAAAAAATTTGGGGGCCGTTCGAGGCCCAGTACTTC. As protein: CASSQEKIWGPFEAQYF.

This clonotype was seen more than once but under ten times. The J gene is TRBJ2-5, the V gene TRBV15, with TRBD2 matching over 11 bases. With 9 bases clipped from V and 4 bases from J, the junction kept 10 bases outside the gene matches. The CDR3 has 15 residues. Germline CDR1 and CDR2: LNHNV and YYDKDF (reference sequence). This CDR3 is CATKHSGRARETQYF. CDR3 in DNA: TGTGCCACGAAGCATAGCGGGAGGGCCCGAGAGACCCAGTACTTC. Full variable domain (outside the CDR3, taken from reference TRBV15 and TRBJ2-5): DAMVIQNPRYQVTQFGKPVTLSCSQTLNHNVMYWYQQKSSQAPKLLFHYYDKDFNNEADTPDNFQSRRPNTSFCFLDIRSPGLGDTAMYLCATKHSGRARETQYFGPGTRLLVL.

The rearrangement uses TRBV20-1 and TRBJ2-3; no firm D call. Germline loops: CDR1 DFQATT, CDR2 SNEGSKA (reference sequence). The CDR3 is made up of 11 amino acids. V was cut by 5 bases and J by 7 bases, with 10 bases left in between. CDR3 in amino acids: CSASTPHTQYF. As DNA, the CDR3 is TGCAGTGCTTCTACACCTCATACGCAGTATTTT.

The genes are TRBV5-1 and TRBJ2-3; 7 bases are shared with TRBD2. The V segment lost 4 bases and the J segment 3 bases; nucleotides outside the gene matches: 14. The germline gives CDR1 SGHRS, CDR2 YFSETQ. The CDR3 length is 17 residues. CDR3 protein: CASSQPSGGGVTDTQYF. The CDR3 DNA reads TGCGCCAGCAGCCAACCTAGCGGCGGCGGGGTGACAGATACGCAGTATTTT.